This T cell receptor (beta chain) was documented in a study of shared clonotypes between healthy human individuals. Overall study: Three CD4 naive, three CD4 memory, two CD8 naive and one CD8 memory plate were used per donor.

About this clone: The antigen remains unidentified.

The table came from immunoSEQ multiplex PCR; TCRdb's copy has only in-frame clones and leaves some out. The data show roughly 1,100,000 clones, with roughly 75% seen just once and approximately 1.5% held by the top ten. Broader study findings: Shared across a few donors were roughly 5.3% of the naive CD4 clonotypes. All-four-donor shared clonotypes had higher generation probabilities than non-shared clonotypes did.

This receptor was taken from a man aged 18 to 29 in good health. The sample consisted of memory CD4+ T cells sorted from blood. Subset given: CD45RA-negative fraction.

The CDR3, as DNA: TGTGCCAGCACCCCTCAACAGGACAGGGTTACAGATACGCAGTATTTT. Protein product: CASTPQQDRVTDTQYF. The chain links TRBV7-9 to TRBJ2-3; 8 bases agree with TRBD1. V gave up 7 bases and J gave up 3 bases; unmatched junction bases: 12. CDR1 is SEHNR, CDR2 FQNEAQ, per germline (reference sequence). The CDR3 is 16 residues long. Variable domain in full (rest from reference TRBV7-9 and TRBJ2-3): DTGVSQNPRHKITKRGQNVTFRCDPISEHNRLYWYRQTLGQGPEFLTYFQNEAQLEKSRLLSDRFSAERPKGSFSTLEIQRTEQGDSAMYLCASTPQQDRVTDTQYFGPGTRLTVL.